Below, 18 T cell receptor beta chains from the same sample are listed, as sequenced in a study of beta chain features in type 1 diabetes. Every isolated RNA sample was fully reverse transcribed, so sequencing captured expressed TCRB transcripts. TCRdb's copy holds only in-frame clones and misses some; the assay was immunoSEQ multiplex PCR. The sample lists about 450,000 clones, about an eighth occurring once. Sequences were obtained from naive CD4+ T cells from blood. The receptors stem from a woman between 18 and 30 years old in good health.

This clone was detected only once. The V call is TRBV30, the J call TRBJ1-1; D unresolved. The V end lost 4 bases, the J end lost 8 bases, and 17 bases lay between the germline ends. Germline CDR1 is GTSNPN and CDR2 is SVGIG (reference sequence). CDR3 length equals 13 residues. This CDR3 is CAWNEQPAVEAFF. CDR3 DNA: TGTGCCTGGAATGAGCAGCCCGCGGTAGAAGCTTTCTTT.

This clone was picked up a small number of times. This sequence joins TRBV29-1 and TRBJ2-7; the D gene could be TRBD1 or TRBD2 (5 bases each). CDR1 and CDR2 from the germline V gene are SQVTM and ANQGSEA. The CDR3 loop spans 12 amino acids. V gave up 7 bases and J gave up 6 bases, with 16 bases separating them. Here the CDR3 reads CSASGPRGEQYV. DNA of the CDR3: TGCAGCGCCTCGGGGCCCCGGGGCGAGCAGTACGTC.

This clone has a handful of counts. The chain uses TRBV30 and TRBJ2-7, with 13 nucleotides matching TRBD2. CDR3 size: 17 residues. Germline V gene lookup returns CDR1 GTSNPN and CDR2 SVGIG (reference sequence). Germline trimming cut 8 bases from V and 1 base from J; bases unmatched to any gene: 14. The DNA for the CDR3 is TGTGCCGGAACCCGGACTAGCGGGAGTCCTATTTCCTACGAGCAGTACTTC. It yields the protein CAGTRTSGSPISYEQYF.

The chain combines TRBV7-2 with TRBJ1-2, with D unresolved. The V gene's germline CDR1 is SGHTA and CDR2 FQGNSA. CDR3 length: 15 residues. Trimming pared 5 bases from V and 8 bases from J, leaving 21 bases between. CDR3 in amino acids: CASSPRTENPRGYTF. In DNA form, the CDR3 reads TGTGCCAGCAGCCCTCGGACGGAGAATCCAAGGGGCTACACCTTC.

This clone has more than one count but fewer than ten. The chain links TRBV7-9 to TRBJ1-5, with no clear D. This CDR3 is built from 13 residues. The V end was cut by 5 bases, the J end by 13 bases, with 18 bases between. Germline loops: CDR1 SEHNR, CDR2 FQNEAQ (reference sequence). The CDR3 bases are TGTGCCAGCAGCCAAAATGATCGGGCCGGTCAGCATTTT. This gives the protein CASSQNDRAGQHF.

V gene TRBV9 combines with J gene TRBJ1-3; tentatively, D is TRBD1 (6 bases). The ends were cut back, 3 bases at V and 2 bases at J, with 12 bases in the middle. This CDR3 contains 15 residues. Germline V CDR1 and CDR2: SGDLS, YYNGEE. The CDR3 bases are TGTGCCAGCAGCGCGCGGACAGCGACTGGAAACACCATATATTTT. Translation: CASSARTATGNTIYF. The full variable domain, its missing parts supplied by reference TRBV9 and TRBJ1-3, is DSGVTQTPKHLITATGQRVTLRCSPRSGDLSVYWYQQSLDQGLQFLIQYYNGEERAKGNILERFSAQQFPDLHSELNLSSLELGDSALYFCASSARTATGNTIYFGEGSWLTVV.

The J gene is TRBJ2-5, the V gene TRBV4-1; 7 positions agree with TRBD2. Germline CDR1 MGHRA, CDR2 YSYEKL. This CDR3 is 16 amino acids long. The ends lost 1 base at V and 2 bases at J; junction bases unmatched: 7. CDR3 DNA sequence: TGCGCCAGCAGCCAAGGGGTGGCGGGGGTGCAAGAGACCCAGTACTTC. This sequence encodes CASSQGVAGVQETQYF.

V usage is TRBV19 and J usage is TRBJ2-7; the D is unclear. The length of the CDR3 is 15 residues. V was clipped by 5 bases and J by 7 bases, with 21 bases between them. CDR1 is LNHDA, CDR2 SQIVND, per germline (reference sequence). The CDR3 DNA sequence: TGTGCCAGTAGTCTGAGTGGAGTGGTCTTGGGGGAGCAGTACTTC. It translates to CASSLSGVVLGEQYF.

This clone was counted a few times. The V call is TRBV4-2, the J call TRBJ2-7; 11 bases line up with TRBD2. The CDR3 loop spans 17 amino acids. Germline CDR1 is LGHNA and CDR2 is YNFKEQ. V lost 2 bases, J lost 1 base, and 7 bases stayed unmatched. The CDR3 sequence is CASSQLSGTSGSYEQYF. DNA for the CDR3: TGTGCCAGCAGCCAACTCTCCGGGACTAGCGGTTCCTACGAGCAGTACTTC.

The chain links TRBV7-9 to TRBJ2-7, with 8 bases matching TRBD1. With V trimmed by 6 bases and J by 3 bases, 7 bases remained unmatched. Germline-derived CDR1 and CDR2 are SEHNR and FQNEAQ (reference sequence). The CDR3 consists of 14 residues. As DNA, the CDR3 is TGTGCCAGCAGAAGACAGGGGTCAGGCTACGAGCAGTACTTC. Protein product: CASRRQGSGYEQYF. Filled out from reference TRBV7-9 and TRBJ2-7, the complete variable domain reads DTGVSQNPRHKITKRGQNVTFRCDPISEHNRLYWYRQTLGQGPEFLTYFQNEAQLEKSRLLSDRFSAERPKGSFSTLEIQRTEQGDSAMYLCASRRQGSGYEQYFGPGTRLTVT.

J is TRBJ2-7 and V is TRBV28; D unresolved. The germline V gene has CDR1 MDHEN and CDR2 SYDVKM. Trimming removed 5 bases from V and 4 bases from J, with 9 bases in between. The CDR3 is 12 amino acids. CDR3 coding DNA: TGTGCCAGCAGTCCCTCGAGTTACGAGCAGTACGTC. Protein sequence: CASSPSSYEQYV.

The J gene is TRBJ1-4, the V gene TRBV7-9; tentatively, D is TRBD1 (6 bases). Trimming took off 5 bases at V and 8 bases at J, with 18 bases between the two ends. The CDR3 is 15 residues long. Germline CDR1 reads SEHNR; CDR2 reads FQNEAQ (reference sequence). CDR3 nucleotides: TGTGCCAGCAGCCCCCGGAGAGGGGGGCTCGAAAAACTGTTTTTT. It yields the protein CASSPRRGGLEKLFF.

This chain links TRBV28 with TRBJ2-7, with a weak D call TRBD1 (5 bases). CDR1 and CDR2 (germline): MDHEN, SYDVKM. With 6 bases removed from V and 5 bases from J, the gap between germline ends came to 14 bases. CDR3 length equals 13 residues. CDR3: CASRPQGVHEQYV. CDR3 sequence (DNA): TGTGCCAGCAGACCCCAAGGGGTACACGAGCAGTACGTC.

J is TRBJ1-6 and V is TRBV7-3; D remains ambiguous. This CDR3 has 15 amino acids. The V end was cut by 0 bases, the J end by 2 bases, with 5 bases between. Germline CDR1 is SGHTA and CDR2 is FQGTGA. As DNA, the CDR3 is TGTGCCAGCAGCTTAACCGGTACCTATAATTCACCCCTCCACTTT. Its protein is CASSLTGTYNSPLHF.

The sample holds a few counts of this clone. This chain uses TRBV6-6 with TRBJ1-2; D gene uncertain. The length of the CDR3 is 14 residues. Germline V gene lookup returns CDR1 MNHNY and CDR2 SVGAGI (reference sequence). The V gene lost 0 bases and the J gene lost 5 bases, with 10 bases spanning the gap. CDR3 coding DNA: TGTGCCAGCAGTTACTCGGGCGGAAATTATGGCTACACCTTC. The encoded protein is CASSYSGGNYGYTF.

This clone was observed a few times. The rearrangement links TRBV5-1 to TRBJ2-7, with TRBD2 identical over 12 bases. J lost 0 bases, V lost 0 bases, and 10 bases had no gene match. The CDR3 loop spans 19 amino acids. CDR1 is SGHRS, CDR2 YFSETQ, per germline. The CDR3 reads CASSLAGLAGNHRSYEQYF. CDR3 in DNA: TGCGCCAGCAGCTTGGCTGGACTAGCGGGGAACCACCGCTCCTACGAGCAGTACTTC. Together with reference TRBV5-1 and TRBJ2-7, the CDR3 gives the full variable domain: KAGVTQTPRYLIKTRGQQVTLSCSPISGHRSVSWYQQTPGQGLQFLFEYFSETQRNKGNFPGRFSGRQFSNSRSEMNVSTLELGDSALYLCASSLAGLAGNHRSYEQYFGPGTRLTVT.

A few counts support this clone. This sequence joins TRBV5-4 and TRBJ1-2, with D possibly being TRBD1 (6 bases). CDR3 length equals 14 residues. Trimming left V 6 bases short and J 2 bases short, with 14 bases between. Germline CDR1 is SGHNT and CDR2 is YYREEE (reference sequence). The chain's CDR3 is CASTRVTGNYGYTF. In DNA, the CDR3 is TGTGCCAGCACCCGAGTGACAGGCAACTATGGCTACACCTTC. The entire variable domain, with the rest obtained from reference TRBV5-4 and TRBJ1-2, is as follows: ETGVTQSPTHLIKTRGQQVTLRCSSQSGHNTVSWYQQALGQGPQFIFQYYREEENGRGNFPPRFSGLQFPNYSSELNVNALELDDSALYLCASTRVTGNYGYTFGSGTRLTVV.

In its sample, this clone was seen a few times. This chain uses TRBV7-8 with TRBJ2-7; D not resolved. V was pared by 1 base and J by 0 bases, with 7 bases between. In germline, CDR1 is SGHVS, CDR2 FQNEAQ. The CDR3 length is 14 residues. The CDR3 nucleotides read TGTGCCAGCAGCTTAGGGCCAATCTCCTACGAGCAGTACGTC. This translates into CASSLGPISYEQYV.